This T cell receptor (beta chain) was identified in a study of T cell repertoires in cytomegalovirus infection. Study overall: Carrying CMV and the relevant HLA type showed in public TCR beta signatures. Whole-study results and caveats: Totalled public TCR beta family frequency picked out people who carried CMV plus the relevant HLA. Clonotype analysis showed dominance of the ex vivo response by HLA-C-restricted CMV-specific TCR beta clonotypes.

TCRdb itself ran the reads through MiXCR, one entry per CDR3 protein. The sample lists 400,000 to 550,000 distinct CDR3 sequences, approximately 11% occurring once. Turning to this clonotype: Antigen specificity is unknown.

The sequencing sample was made of PBMCs. The TCR was taken from a human donor in good health (CMV status not recorded). Some clones in this sample may be carry-over from other donors' samples.

CDR3 coding DNA: TGTGCCAGCAGCTTGGGTCAGGGGAGAAATGGCTACACCTTC. This codes for CASSLGQGRNGYTF. This sequence joins TRBV5-5 and TRBJ1-2; possible D gene TRBD1, 6 bases. CDR3 length: 14 residues. Trimming took off 0 bases at V and 6 bases at J, with 12 bases between the two ends. Germline V gives CDR1 SGHKS, CDR2 YYEKEE (reference sequence).